This T cell receptor beta chain was sequenced during a study of cytomegalovirus exposure and HLA in healthy donors (TCRdb year 2017). As for the study more broadly: According to a later analysis, the 120 validation repertoires were produced on the same platform as the 666 repertoires of the first cohort. The study was designed to test whether signatures of past pathogen exposure could be identified by cataloging public T cell receptors. In addition to the first cohort of approximately 670 subjects, a separate validation cohort of approximately 130 different subjects was used. To predict cytomegalovirus infection status, the study combined high-throughput TCR immunosequencing, statistical association of individual TCRs with disease status, and machine learning.

Separate from the approximately 700-subject first cohort, the validation cohort of about 130 subjects was the group to which the donors belonged. The study at large found these results: In vitro tests confirmed that a few of the cytomegalovirus-associated TCR beta chains recognize cytomegalovirus antigens. Cytomegalovirus status was reported to be diagnosed by the classifier with high specificity and sensitivity in both the original and validation cohorts. Most TCR sequences were observed very rarely across donors, whereas some public TCRs were present in many individuals. Of the cluster scores, approximately 95% were above 0 in a later analysis, which found that TCRs clustered in the first cohort also tended to co-occur in the 95 to 150 validation repertoires. According to the authors, the approach could potentially be generalized to other disease states and immunological phenotypes. A total of 150 or so TCR beta chains were listed by the study as associated with cytomegalovirus. The validation cohort had no HLA typing available for a later analysis, so co-occurrence within that cohort was assessed over all 120 repertoires.

Worth noting for this clone: This clone's antigen is unknown. Base-call qualities are not available, and no considerably larger clone is one nucleotide away.

The library relied on the immunoSEQ multiplex PCR assay. The authors' pipeline ran thus. A statistical classification framework was developed to diagnose cytomegalovirus status using the catalog of TCR beta chain sequences. Here the immuneACCESS table is served through TCRdb, limited to in-frame sequences with V and J called. Missing clones are a known gap in these copies; in checked studies unresolved V genes cover under half, and the rest lacks a known reason. The V and J calls and clone size were taken over from that table, and D and trimming were inferred from the DNA. For this sample there are tens of thousands of clones; 90% to 95% appear just once. The top ten clonotypes cover about 1.1% of the sample. Trimming takes 0 bases off V and 5 bases off J; junction bases not matched to a gene: 6. The CDR3 sequence holds 16 residues, the cysteine and phenylalanine included. Only the CDR3 portion is preserved as DNA: 48 bases, with reading frame beginning at the first base. For CDR1 and CDR2, the germline V gene lists SGHRS and YFSETQ.

Sequenced input: PBMCs. The V and J segments used are TRBV5-1 and TRBJ2-7; TRBD1 matches 12 bases in the middle. The TCR originated in a woman aged 30 to 39 in good health and CMV-seropositive. The CDR3 is CASSLVGGQGAHEQYF. The sequenced DNA is TGCGCCAGCAGCTTGGTGGGGGGACAGGGGGCTCACGAGCAGTACTTC.